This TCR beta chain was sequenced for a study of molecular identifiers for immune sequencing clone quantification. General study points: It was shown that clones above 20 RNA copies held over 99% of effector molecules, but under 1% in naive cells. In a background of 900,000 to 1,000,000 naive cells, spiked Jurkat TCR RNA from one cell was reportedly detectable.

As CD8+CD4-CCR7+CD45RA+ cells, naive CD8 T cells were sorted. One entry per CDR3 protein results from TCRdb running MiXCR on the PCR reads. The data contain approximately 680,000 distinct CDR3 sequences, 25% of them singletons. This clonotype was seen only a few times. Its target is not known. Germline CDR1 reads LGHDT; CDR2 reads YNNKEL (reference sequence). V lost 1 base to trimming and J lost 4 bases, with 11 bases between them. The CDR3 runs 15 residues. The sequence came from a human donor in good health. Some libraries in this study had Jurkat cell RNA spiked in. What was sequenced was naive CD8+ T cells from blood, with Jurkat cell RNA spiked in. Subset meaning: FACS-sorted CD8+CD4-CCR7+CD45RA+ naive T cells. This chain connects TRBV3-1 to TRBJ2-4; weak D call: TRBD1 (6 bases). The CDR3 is CASSQVSQGKNIQYF. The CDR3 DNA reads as TGTGCCAGCAGCCAAGTGTCCCAGGGGAAAAACATTCAGTACTTC.